Sequencing of this TCR beta chain was carried out in a study of T cell responses to AZD1222 COVID-19 vaccine (dated by TCRdb to the early 2020s). For the wider study: Because spike-specific TCR depth and breadth did not differ between the two schedules, AZD1222 recipients who got a second dose at roughly 4 weeks were pooled with those who got a second dose at roughly 12 weeks. Trial participants were enrolled by age into 18-55, 56-69 and 70-plus year subgroups, with 148, 28 and 57 TCR-sequenced participants respectively. TCR sequencing was performed for over 230 trial participants, of whom some 200 were given two doses of AZD1222 and around 25 were given two doses of MenACWY control vaccine. Points the paper makes about the study in general: Vaccine-associated CD4 TCRs spanned the whole spike protein, with dominant responses in regions 160-218 and 743-854. After two AZD1222 doses, spike-specific TCR breadth and depth were significantly higher than at day 0 and than in MenACWY recipients. Most participants were white British and females outnumbered males, and the authors suggested that clonal diversity may have been underestimated. In the small 56-69-year group, the increase in depth fell short of significance, most likely because of low power. Conclusions about previously exposed vaccinees are limited, since just six or seven AZD1222 recipients were seropositive for SARS-CoV-2 at baseline. Reportedly, almost half of the unique spike-specific TCRs recognized epitopes lying outside the regions that are mutated in the B.1.351 and B.1.1.7 variants. Because no day 14 peak-response samples were available, the repertoires could be characterized only after the peak T cell response.

The time point label on this specimen signifies: baseline before first vaccination. Vaccinee samples came from UK trials COV001 and COV002, including a single-blind randomized controlled phase 2/3 trial of AZD1222 (ChAdOx1 nCoV-19) in healthy adults. For TCRbeta chain sequencing, PBMC samples were collected from trial participants at day 0 and at day 28 after the second dose. According to the germline V gene, CDR1 reads SQVTM and CDR2 reads ANQGSEA. V gives up 3 bases and J gives up 3 bases, and the segment between their germline ends measures 13 bases. The CDR3 runs 14 amino acids, cysteine and phenylalanine included. Only the CDR3 part of the read is kept: 42 bases, read in frame from the first base. This clone was picked up one time. Its antigen is currently not known. Per-base quality was not reported, and no clone a single base away is much larger than it. The CDR3 regions of human TCRbeta chains were analyzed by immunosequencing. Turning to the authors' computational methods: Repertoire TCRs were checked for matches against a reference library of SARS-CoV-2-specific TCRs that had been generated using the MIRA antigen-specificity platform. Breadth meant the fraction of unique TCRs that were SARS-CoV-2-associated, whereas depth meant the fraction of total T cells that were SARS-CoV-2-associated. Using the MIRA data, each spike-specific TCR was mapped to the spike region that the TCR reacts to and placed in a CD4 or CD8 class. Log10-transformed breadth and depth values were compared by one-way ANOVA with Sidak's multiple comparisons tests. Sourced from immuneACCESS, this table was stored by TCRdb with only in-frame sequences that have V and J called. A share of the clones is absent; for the studies checked, an unresolved V gene accounts for under half, and the remainder has no known explanation. Clonal size and the V and J genes are those of that table, whereas D and trimming came from the DNA. The sample table holds under 200,000 clones, of which roughly 93% were seen once. Over 7.5% of the sample comes from the top ten.

The sample in question was peripheral blood, obtained on day 0 of AZD1222 vaccination. The sequence links TRBV29-1 to TRBJ2-3, and possibly TRBD2, on 5 matching bases. The clonotype originates from an adult in good health. The nucleotides are TGCAGCGTTGAGGCCAACCGAGGGACAGATACGCAGTATTTT. Translated, this is CSVEANRGTDTQYF.